This T cell receptor (beta chain) was captured by sequencing in a study of cytomegalovirus exposure and HLA in healthy donors. The CDR3 contains 13 residues. V shed 3 bases and J shed 4 bases, with 8 bases lying between them. Germline assignment: CDR1 SNHLY and CDR2 FYNNEI. The study ran its PCR with 60 Vbeta and 13 Jbeta primers. Libraries were prepared by immunoSEQ multiplex PCR; TCRdb keeps only in-frame clonotypes and omits some of them. The sample has 85,000 to 95,000 clones, approximately 63% seen once. For this clone: Antigen: not known.

Overall study findings and caveats: As a later analysis revealed, the rate of TCR association differed by HLA locus, with DRB1 most and HLA-C fewest. In a later analysis, TCR beta V- and J-gene trimming showed a link to a missense DCLRE1C variant.

Everyone who donated was a healthy bone marrow donor. This chain connects TRBV2 to TRBJ2-3; no definite D call. Sequencing was done on a sample of PBMCs. The origin of this receptor is a woman in her twenties or thirties in good health and CMV-seronegative. The CDR3 region is CASSEVTPDTQYF. The CDR3 nucleotides are TGTGCCAGCAGTGAGGTAACTCCAGATACGCAGTATTTT.